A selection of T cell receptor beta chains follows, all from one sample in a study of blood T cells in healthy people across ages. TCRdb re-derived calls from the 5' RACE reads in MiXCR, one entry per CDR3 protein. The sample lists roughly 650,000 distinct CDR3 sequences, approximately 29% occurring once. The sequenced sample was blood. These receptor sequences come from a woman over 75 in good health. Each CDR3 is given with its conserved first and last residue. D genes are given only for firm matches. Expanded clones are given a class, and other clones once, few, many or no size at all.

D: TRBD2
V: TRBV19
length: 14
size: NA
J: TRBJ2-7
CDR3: CASSQASGDYEQYF
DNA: TGTGCCAGTAGTCAGGCTAGCGGTGACTACGAGCAGTACTTC

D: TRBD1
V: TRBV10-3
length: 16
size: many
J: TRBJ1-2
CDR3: CAISESGGRGQKGYTF
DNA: TGTGCCATCAGTGAGTCGGGAGGCAGGGGGCAGAAAGGCTACACCTTC

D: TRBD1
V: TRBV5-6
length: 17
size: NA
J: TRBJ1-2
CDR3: CASSTEGTGGGRYGYTF
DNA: TGTGCCAGCAGCACGGAAGGGACAGGGGGCGGGAGATATGGCTACACCTTC

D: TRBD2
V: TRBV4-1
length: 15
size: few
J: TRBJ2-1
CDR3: CASSQAAGGPSEQFF
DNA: TGCGCCAGCAGCCAAGCAGCGGGAGGGCCTTCTGAGCAGTTCTTC

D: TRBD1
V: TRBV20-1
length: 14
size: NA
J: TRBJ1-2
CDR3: CSARTGANNYGYTF
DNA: TGCAGTGCGCGGACAGGGGCCAATAACTATGGCTACACCTTC

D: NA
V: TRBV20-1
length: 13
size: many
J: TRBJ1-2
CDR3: CSARGSREDGYTF
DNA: TGCAGTGCTAGGGGTTCACGGGAGGATGGCTACACCTTC

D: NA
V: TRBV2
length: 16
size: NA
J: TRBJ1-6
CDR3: CASSIRGSAPRSPLHF
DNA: TGTGCCAGCTCAATACGGGGGTCCGCCCCCAGGTCACCCCTCCACTTT

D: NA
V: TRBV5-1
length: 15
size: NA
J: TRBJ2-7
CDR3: CASSVLPGLSYEQYF
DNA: TGCGCCAGCAGCGTCCTCCCGGGACTCTCCTACGAGCAGTACTTC

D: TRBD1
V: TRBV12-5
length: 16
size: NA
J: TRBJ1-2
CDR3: CASGLERGTARYGYTF
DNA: TGTGCTAGTGGTTTAGAACGAGGGACAGCGCGCTATGGCTACACCTTC

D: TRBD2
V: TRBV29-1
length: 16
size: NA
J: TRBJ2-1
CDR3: CSVEGTRGVGYNEQFF
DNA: TGCAGCGTTGAAGGGACCCGGGGGGTGGGCTACAATGAGCAGTTCTTC

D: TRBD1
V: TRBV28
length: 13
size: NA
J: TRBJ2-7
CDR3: CASGNRGPYEQYF
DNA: TGTGCCAGCGGTAACAGGGGTCCCTACGAGCAGTACTTC

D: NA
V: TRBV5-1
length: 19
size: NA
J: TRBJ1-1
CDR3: CASSSEGGLGDLAGTEAFF
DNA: TGCGCCAGCAGCTCCGAGGGGGGATTAGGGGACCTCGCGGGCACTGAAGCTTTCTTT

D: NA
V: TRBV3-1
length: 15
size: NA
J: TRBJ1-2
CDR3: CASSHPTGQNYGYTF
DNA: TGTGCCAGCAGCCACCCGACGGGCCAGAACTATGGCTACACCTTC

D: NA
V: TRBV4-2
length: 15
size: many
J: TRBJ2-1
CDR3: CASSREGASYNEQFF
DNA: TGTGCCAGCAGCCGAGAGGGAGCCTCCTACAATGAGCAGTTCTTC

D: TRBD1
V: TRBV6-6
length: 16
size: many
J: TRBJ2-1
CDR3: CASSTRQGARNNEQFF
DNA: TGTGCCAGCAGCACCAGACAGGGGGCGCGGAACAATGAGCAGTTCTTC

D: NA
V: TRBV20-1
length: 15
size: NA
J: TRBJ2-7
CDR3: CSARGGRGGSYEQYF
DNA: TGCAGTGCTAGAGGGGGTCGGGGCGGGTCCTACGAGCAGTACTTC

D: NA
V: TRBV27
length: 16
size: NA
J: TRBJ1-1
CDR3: CASSFSSRGEDTEAFF
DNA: TGTGCCAGCAGTTTTAGTTCTAGGGGAGAAGACACTGAAGCTTTCTTT

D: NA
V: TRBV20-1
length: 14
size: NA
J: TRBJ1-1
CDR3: CSANSALGDTEAFF
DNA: TGCAGTGCTAACAGCGCGCTGGGGGACACTGAAGCTTTCTTT

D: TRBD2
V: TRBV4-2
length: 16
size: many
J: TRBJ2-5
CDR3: CASSQDLAGGQETQYF
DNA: TGTGCCAGCAGCCAAGATCTCGCGGGGGGGCAAGAGACCCAGTACTTC

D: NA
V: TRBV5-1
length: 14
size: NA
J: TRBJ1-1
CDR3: CASSWDPGNTEAFF
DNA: TGCGCCAGCAGCTGGGATCCGGGGAACACTGAAGCTTTCTTT

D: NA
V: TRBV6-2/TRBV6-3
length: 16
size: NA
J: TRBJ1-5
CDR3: CASSSTGPPFNQPQHF
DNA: TGTGCCAGCAGCTCTACAGGGCCCCCCTTCAATCAGCCCCAGCATTTT

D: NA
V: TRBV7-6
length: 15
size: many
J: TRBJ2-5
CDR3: CASSLAAGRGETQYF
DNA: TGTGCCAGCAGCTTAGCAGCGGGTAGGGGAGAGACCCAGTACTTC

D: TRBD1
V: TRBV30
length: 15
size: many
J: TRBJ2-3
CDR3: CAWSVGDRDGDTQYF
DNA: TGTGCCTGGAGTGTAGGGGACAGGGATGGAGATACGCAGTATTTT

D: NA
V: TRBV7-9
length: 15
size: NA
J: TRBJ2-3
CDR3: CASSLELAVADTQYF
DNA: TGTGCCAGCAGCTTAGAACTAGCAGTCGCAGATACGCAGTATTTT

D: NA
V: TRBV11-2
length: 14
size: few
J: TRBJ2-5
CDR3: CASSLDPAQETQYF
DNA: TGTGCCAGCAGCTTAGACCCAGCTCAAGAGACCCAGTACTTC

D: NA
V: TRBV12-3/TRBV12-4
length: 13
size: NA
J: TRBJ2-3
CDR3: CASSRLGSDTQYF
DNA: TGTGCCAGCAGTCGACTAGGATCAGATACGCAGTATTTT

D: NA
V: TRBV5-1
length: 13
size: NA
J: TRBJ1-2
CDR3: CASSPDGTRGYTF
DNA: TGCGCCAGCAGCCCTGATGGGACTCGGGGCTACACCTTC

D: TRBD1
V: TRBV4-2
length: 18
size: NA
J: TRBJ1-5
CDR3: CASSQDLQGATVRQPQHF
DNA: TGTGCCAGCAGCCAAGATTTGCAGGGGGCTACGGTGAGGCAGCCCCAGCATTTT

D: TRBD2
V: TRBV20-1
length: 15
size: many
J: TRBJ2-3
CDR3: CSATSQAGGADTQYF
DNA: TGCAGTGCCACAAGTCAGGCGGGGGGGGCAGATACGCAGTATTTT

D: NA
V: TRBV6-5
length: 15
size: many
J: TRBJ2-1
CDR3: CASSLSSASYNEQFF
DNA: TGTGCCAGCAGTTTATCTAGCGCCTCCTACAATGAGCAGTTCTTC

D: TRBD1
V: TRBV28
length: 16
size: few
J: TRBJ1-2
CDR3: CASSPTGQGALNGYTF
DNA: TGTGCCAGCAGCCCTACGGGACAGGGGGCGCTGAATGGCTACACCTTC

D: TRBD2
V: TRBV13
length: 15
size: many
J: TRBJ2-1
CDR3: CASSSGLAFNNEQFF
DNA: TGTGCCAGCAGCTCGGGACTAGCATTTAACAATGAGCAGTTCTTC

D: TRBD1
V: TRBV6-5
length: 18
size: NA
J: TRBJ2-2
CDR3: CASSYDVRGRLNTGELFF
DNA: TGTGCCAGCAGTTACGATGTCAGGGGGCGGTTAAACACCGGGGAGCTGTTTTTT

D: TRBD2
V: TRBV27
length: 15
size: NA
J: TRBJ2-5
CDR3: CASSPLAGGPTSSTF
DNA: TGTGCCAGCAGTCCACTAGCGGGGGGCCCAACGAGCAGTACTTTC

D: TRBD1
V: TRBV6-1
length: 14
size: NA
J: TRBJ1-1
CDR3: CASSRQGFNTEAFF
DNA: TGTGCCAGCAGTCGACAGGGATTCAACACTGAAGCTTTCTTT

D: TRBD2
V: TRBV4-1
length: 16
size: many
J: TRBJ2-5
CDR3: CASSQRASGAGETQYF
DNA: TGCGCCAGCAGCCAACGGGCTAGCGGGGCGGGAGAGACCCAGTACTTC

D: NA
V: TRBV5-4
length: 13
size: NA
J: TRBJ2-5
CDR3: CASSPTPQEPQYF
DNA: TGTGCCAGCAGCCCCACGCCACAAGAGCCCCAGTACTTC

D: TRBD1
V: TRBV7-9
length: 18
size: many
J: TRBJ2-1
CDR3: CASSPGTGMGFDYNEQFF
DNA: TGTGCCAGCAGCCCCGGGACAGGGATGGGCTTTGATTACAATGAGCAGTTCTTC

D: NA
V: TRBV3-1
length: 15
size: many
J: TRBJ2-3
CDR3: CASSPGPVSTDTQYF
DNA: TGTGCCAGCAGCCCGGGACCGGTTTCCACAGATACGCAGTATTTT

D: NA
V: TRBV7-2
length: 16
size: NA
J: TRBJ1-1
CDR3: CAGSLALVGSNTEAFF
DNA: TGTGCCGGCAGCTTAGCACTGGTTGGGTCGAACACTGAAGCTTTCTTT